What follows describes a single T cell receptor (beta chain). This receptor's antigen is unknown. No qualities accompany the bases; no much larger clone lies one base away. The CDR3 has 14 amino acids, counting the end cysteine and phenylalanine. Of all the DNA, just the CDR3 is kept, 42 bases in frame from base 1. Trimming costs V 0 bases and J 1 base, and their ends lie 6 bases apart. The germline V gene gives CDR1 as SGHTA and CDR2 as FQGTGA. This entry belongs to a study of control samples from healthy donors and cancer patients (dated by TCRdb to about 2020). Library creation used the immunoSEQ multiplex PCR assay. What TCRdb holds here is the immuneACCESS table cut down to in-frame rearrangements. Part of the clones is not present; checked against another copy, under half of the missing clones reflect an unresolved V gene, and the others are unexplained. This sample gives roughly 130,000 clones in total; 75% to 95% of them show up just once. Just over 8.5% of the sample rests with the top ten.

This receptor was taken from a man younger than 30 in good health. Recombination connected TRBV7-3 to TRBJ1-1, with no confidently assigned D gene. The sequenced sample was blood. The CDR3 region reads CASSLTRENTEAFF. The DNA sequence follows: TGTGCCAGCAGCTTAACAAGGGAGAACACTGAAGCTTTCTTT.